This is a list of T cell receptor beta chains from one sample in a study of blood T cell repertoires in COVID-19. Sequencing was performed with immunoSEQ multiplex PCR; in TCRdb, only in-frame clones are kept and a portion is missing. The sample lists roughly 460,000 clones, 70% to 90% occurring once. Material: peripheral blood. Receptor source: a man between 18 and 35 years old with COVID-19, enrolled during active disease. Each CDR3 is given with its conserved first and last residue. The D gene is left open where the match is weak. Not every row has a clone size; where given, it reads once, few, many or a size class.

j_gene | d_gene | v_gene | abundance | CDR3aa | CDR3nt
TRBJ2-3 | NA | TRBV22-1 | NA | CPGAPPAGVQVTDTQYF | TGTCCTGGGGCCCCCCCGGCAGGGGTACAAGTCACAGATACGCAGTATTTT
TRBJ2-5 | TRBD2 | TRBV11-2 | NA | CASSFAGGLQETQYF | TGTGCCAGCAGCTTCGCGGGGGGGCTTCAAGAGACCCAGTACTTC
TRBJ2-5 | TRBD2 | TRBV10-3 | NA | CAISESNGLAGVRETQYF | TGTGCCATCAGTGAGTCGAACGGACTAGCGGGGGTGCGGGAGACCCAGTACTTC
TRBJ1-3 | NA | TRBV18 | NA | CASSPWAASGNTIYF | TGTGCCAGCTCACCATGGGCAGCCTCTGGAAACACCATATATTTT
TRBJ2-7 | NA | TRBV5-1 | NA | CASSLGGHSYEQYF | TGCGCCAGCAGCTTGGGTGGACATTCCTACGAGCAGTACTTC
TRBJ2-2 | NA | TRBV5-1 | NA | CASSFSGPDTGELFF | TGCGCCAGCAGCTTTTCCGGTCCGGACACCGGGGAGCTGTTTTTT
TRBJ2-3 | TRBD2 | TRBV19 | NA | CASSGGTSGSWHTQYF | TGTGCCAGTAGTGGCGGGACTAGCGGGAGCTGGCATACGCAGTATTTT
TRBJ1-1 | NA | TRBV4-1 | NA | CASSHFVEGGTEAFF | TGCGCCAGCAGCCATTTCGTAGAAGGGGGCACTGAAGCTTTCTTT
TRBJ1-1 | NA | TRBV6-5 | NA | CASKYGGIKNTEAFF | TGTGCCAGCAAATACGGAGGGATTAAGAACACTGAAGCTTTCTTT
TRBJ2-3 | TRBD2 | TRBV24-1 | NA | CATSDPAGSTDTQYF | TGTGCCACCAGTGATCCAGCGGGGTCCACAGATACGCAGTATTTT
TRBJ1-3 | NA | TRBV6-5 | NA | CASSYSRASSGNTIYF | TGTGCCAGCAGTTACTCGCGCGCCTCCTCTGGAAACACCATATATTTT
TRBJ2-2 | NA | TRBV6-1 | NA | CASSDARRVRSGELFF | TGTGCCAGCAGTGACGCCCGCAGGGTTCGCTCCGGGGAGCTGTTTTTT
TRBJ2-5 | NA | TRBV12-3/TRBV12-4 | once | CASSQQETQYF | TGTGCCAGCAGCCAACAAGAGACCCAGTACTTC
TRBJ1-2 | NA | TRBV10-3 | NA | CAISVLHLRDYGYTF | TGTGCCATCAGTGTCCTCCACCTTCGGGACTATGGCTACACCTTC
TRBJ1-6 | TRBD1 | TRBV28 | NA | CASTSYGQGNSPLHF | TGTGCCAGCACCTCCTACGGACAGGGGAATTCACCCCTCCACTTT
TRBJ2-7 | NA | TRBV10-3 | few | CAISVQGMGYEQYF | TGTGCCATCAGTGTTCAGGGGATGGGCTACGAGCAGTACTTC
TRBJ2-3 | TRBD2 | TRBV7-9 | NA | CASSSGLVSPDTQYF | TGTGCCAGCAGCTCCGGACTAGTCTCTCCAGATACGCAGTATTTT
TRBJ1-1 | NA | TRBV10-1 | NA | CASREQLNTEAFF | TGCGCCAGCAGGGAACAGTTGAACACTGAAGCTTTCTTT
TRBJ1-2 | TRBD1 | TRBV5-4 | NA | CASRRTGVGYTF | TGTGCCAGCAGGAGGACAGGGGTCGGCTACACCTTC
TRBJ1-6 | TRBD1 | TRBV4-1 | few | CASSQATGDASPLHF | TGCGCCAGCAGCCAAGCCACAGGGGACGCTTCACCCCTCCACTTT
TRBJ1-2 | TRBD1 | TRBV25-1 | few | CASTGQGDGYTF | TGTGCCAGCACAGGACAGGGTGATGGCTACACCTTC